A single sample is the source of the 26 T cell receptor beta chains below, sequenced in a study of T cell responses to AZD1222 COVID-19 vaccine. Sequenced by immunoSEQ multiplex PCR; TCRdb stores in-frame clones only, minus some. This sample carries fewer than 130,000 clones, just under 95% of them seen once, and the ten largest clones take roughly 2.5%. This material consisted of peripheral blood, taken 28 days after the second AZD1222 dose. The receptors come from an adult who received the AZD1222 COVID-19 vaccine.

The J gene is TRBJ2-3, the V gene TRBV4-3; TRBD1 is a possible D gene (5 bases). Germline CDR1 is LGHNA and CDR2 is YSLEER. The CDR3 has 15 amino acids. The V end lost 2 bases, the J end lost 1 base, and 10 bases lay between the germline ends. This CDR3 reads CASSQKGYGTDTQYF. CDR3 coding DNA: TGCGCCAGCAGCCAAAAGGGGTATGGCACAGATACGCAGTATTTT.

The chain uses TRBV5-4 and TRBJ2-7; D is perhaps TRBD2 (7 bases). This CDR3 has 16 residues. Trimming stripped 4 bases from V and 7 bases from J, with 24 bases between. CDR1 is SGHNT, CDR2 YYREEE, per germline (reference sequence). The CDR3 protein is CASSPGGQSGVGEQYF. The CDR3 DNA sequence: TGTGCCAGCAGCCCGGGGGGCCAATCGGGGGTGGGAGAGCAGTACTTC.

This clone was picked up one time. V and J are TRBV6-5 and TRBJ1-1; D is ambiguous. The CDR3 runs to 13 residues. Trimming left V 4 bases short and J 0 bases short, with 6 bases between. Germline V CDR1 and CDR2: MNHEY, SVGAGI. The CDR3 coding sequence is TGTGCCAGCAGTTCAGCAGTGAACACTGAAGCTTTCTTT. The encoded protein is CASSSAVNTEAFF.

The gene calls are TRBV10-3 and TRBJ2-3; no firm D call. Germline V CDR1 and CDR2: ENHRY, SYGVKD. The CDR3 is 14 residues long. The germline V and J ends were trimmed by 10 bases and 0 bases, with 14 bases remaining between them. As DNA, the CDR3 is TGTGCCACCCAAGAGTATTCTAGCACAGATACGCAGTATTTT. Protein sequence: CATQEYSSTDTQYF.

This clone came up once. The chain carries TRBV3-1 (or the pseudogene TRBV3-2) and TRBJ2-5; tentative D call: TRBD1 (5 bases). V shed 1 base and J shed 5 bases, with 14 bases lying between them. Germline values: CDR1 LGHDT, CDR2 YNNKEL (reference sequence). The CDR3 consists of 15 residues. The CDR3 is CASSQVSDYRETQYF. The CDR3 bases are TGTGCCAGCAGCCAAGTTTCGGATTACAGGGAGACCCAGTACTTC.

This rearrangement joins TRBV7-9 to TRBJ2-3, with D maybe TRBD2 (7 bases). Germline V gene sequence: CDR1 SEHNR, CDR2 FQNEAQ (reference sequence). Between the trimmed V and J ends, which lost 11 bases and 0 bases, there was a span of 15 bases. The CDR3 spans 14 residues. The CDR3 nucleotides are TGTGCCGGGGGGGGCAGTTCTAGCACAGATACGCAGTATTTT. It specifies CAGGGSSSTDTQYF.

This rearrangement joins TRBV28 to TRBJ2-2, with D uncertain. Germline-derived CDR1 and CDR2 are MDHEN and SYDVKM. CDR3 length: 12 amino acids. V lost 6 bases to trimming and J lost 1 base, with 3 bases between them. DNA for the CDR3: TGTGCCAGCAGCCAGAACACCGGGGAGCTGTTTTTT. Translating gives CASSQNTGELFF.

The chain couples TRBV18 to TRBJ2-1; 7 nucleotides match TRBD2. Germline assignment: CDR1 KGHSH and CDR2 LQKENI. V shed 0 bases, J shed 5 bases, and the junction held 10 bases outside the gene matches. This CDR3 has 17 amino acids. The CDR3 protein is CASSPPGASGGNNEQFF. The CDR3 DNA sequence: TGTGCCAGCTCACCACCGGGAGCTAGCGGAGGGAACAATGAGCAGTTCTTC.

The chain couples TRBV6-5 to TRBJ2-7, with no clear D. Trimming took off 6 bases at V and 1 base at J, with 4 bases between the two ends. This CDR3 is built from 11 residues. Germline CDR1 is MNHEY and CDR2 is SVGAGI. CDR3 loop: CASSPSYEQYF. The CDR3 DNA reads TGTGCCAGCAGCCCGTCCTACGAGCAGTACTTC.

V and J are TRBV7-2 and TRBJ1-2; 10 bases fit TRBD1. Germline CDR1 reads SGHTA; CDR2 reads FQGNSA. V lost 0 bases, J lost 8 bases, and 9 bases stayed unmatched. The CDR3 has 16 residues. The CDR3 DNA reads as TGTGCCAGCAGCTTAGCTCAAGGACAGGGGGTAGGGGGCTACACCTTC. Protein sequence: CASSLAQGQGVGGYTF.

This clone was recorded once. CDR3 residues: CASRRRNTEAFF. CDR3 nucleotides: TGTGCCAGCAGAAGGAGGAACACTGAAGCTTTCTTT. The rearrangement uses TRBV12-3 or TRBV12-4 and TRBJ1-1; D is ambiguous. The CDR3 runs to 12 residues. The V end was cut by 6 bases, the J end by 1 base, with 6 bases between.

This chain joins TRBV5-1 and TRBJ2-3; D not certain. Germline V gene sequence: CDR1 SGHRS, CDR2 YFSETQ. This CDR3 region has 14 residues. V lost 6 bases to trimming and J lost 0 bases, with 11 bases between them. The CDR3 sequence is CASKSPTSTDTQYF. CDR3 sequence (DNA): TGCGCCAGCAAATCTCCGACTAGCACAGATACGCAGTATTTT.

The CDR3 spells CASSPGFIDSPLHF. For the CDR3, the DNA is TGTGCCAGCAGCCCCGGGTTTATCGATTCACCCCTCCACTTT. This rearrangement joins TRBV7-2 to TRBJ1-6; unclear D gene. Trimming removed 5 bases at V and 8 bases at J, with 13 bases between. Germline lookup yields CDR1 SGHTA and CDR2 FQGNSA. This CDR3 is 14 amino acids long.

The chain has TRBV5-1 and TRBJ2-3; D remains unclear. Germline V gene data show CDR1 as SGHRS and CDR2 as YFSETQ. The CDR3 consists of 17 residues. Deletions cut 1 base from V and 0 bases from J, with 15 bases between. The CDR3 loop is CASSLSLGGPSTDTQYF. For the CDR3, the DNA is TGCGCCAGCAGCTTGAGTCTTGGTGGGCCCAGCACAGATACGCAGTATTTT.

J is TRBJ2-5 and V is TRBV10-3, with a weak D call TRBD2 (6 bases). Per the germline V gene, CDR1 is ENHRY and CDR2 is SYGVKD. The CDR3 sequence is 15 residues long. The V gene lost 11 bases and the J gene lost 2 bases, with 21 bases spanning the gap. CDR3 region: CAVRGTQTGQETQYF. The CDR3 DNA reads TGTGCCGTCCGGGGGACGCAGACGGGGCAAGAGACCCAGTACTTC.

This chain connects TRBV18 to TRBJ2-1; D could derive from TRBD1 or TRBD2 (6 bases each). This CDR3 is built from 12 residues. V shed 3 bases and J shed 10 bases, with 10 bases lying between them. In germline, CDR1 is KGHSH, CDR2 LQKENI. CDR3 residues: CASSPGGWEQFF. CDR3 DNA: TGTGCCAGCTCACCCGGGGGCTGGGAGCAGTTCTTC.

The rearrangement joins TRBV12-3 or TRBV12-4 to TRBJ1-5, with D unresolved. V lost 2 bases to trimming and J lost 5 bases, with 4 bases between them. This CDR3 is 12 amino acids long. The CDR3 nucleotides are TGTGCCAGCAGTTTATGGGATCAGCCCCAGCATTTT. Protein sequence: CASSLWDQPQHF.

A note on this clone: Other nucleotide sequences in the sample specify the same CDR3. The rearrangement uses TRBV5-1 and TRBJ2-7; D is ambiguous. The CDR3 is 11 amino acids. Germline V CDR1 and CDR2: SGHRS, YFSETQ. Trimming took 0 bases from V and 5 from J, leaving 3 bases between them. CDR3 in amino acids: CASSLGHEQYF. CDR3 coding DNA: TGCGCCAGCAGCTTGGGGCACGAGCAGTACTTC.

This clone was seen only once. The V and J genes are TRBV5-1 and TRBJ1-5, with 8 nucleotides matching TRBD1. CDR1 and CDR2 from the germline V gene are SGHRS and YFSETQ. The CDR3 contains 15 residues. With 0 bases clipped from V and 7 bases from J, the junction kept 6 bases outside the gene matches. CDR3 residues: CASSLVAGGRQPQHF. In DNA form, the CDR3 reads TGCGCCAGCAGCTTGGTGGCAGGGGGCCGGCAGCCCCAGCATTTT.

This clone has only a few counts. The J gene is TRBJ2-2, the V gene TRBV7-3; TRBD1 might be the D (5 bases). This CDR3 spans 13 amino acids. Germline loops: CDR1 SGHTA, CDR2 FQGTGA. V lost 5 bases to trimming and J lost 4 bases, with 8 bases between them. This CDR3 reads CASSRQPTGELFF. DNA for the CDR3: TGTGCCAGCAGCCGACAGCCCACCGGGGAGCTGTTTTTT.

To note about this clone: The sample holds other DNA sequences that translate to the same CDR3. J is TRBJ1-4 and V is TRBV12-3 or TRBV12-4; no definite D call. V lost 6 bases and J lost 7, with 9 bases in between. CDR3 length: 12 residues. CDR3 sequence (DNA): TGTGCCAGCAGCCTAGAGGGTGAAAAACTGTTTTTT. Translating gives CASSLEGEKLFF.

J is TRBJ2-6 and V is TRBV27; D might be TRBD1 (5 bases). The CDR3 is 12 residues long. From germline, CDR1 is MNHEY and CDR2 SMNVEV (reference sequence). V was pared by 11 bases and J by 2 bases, with 7 bases between. The CDR3 protein is CALRAGANVLTF. As DNA, the CDR3 is TGTGCCCTCAGGGCTGGGGCCAACGTCCTGACTTTC.

This clone was observed a handful of times. This chain uses TRBV11-2 with TRBJ1-1; D remains ambiguous. V was clipped by 1 base and J by 3 bases, with 9 bases between them. Germline V gives CDR1 SGHAT, CDR2 FQNNGV. The CDR3 covers 14 residues. CDR3 in amino acids: CASSLGSGDTEAFF. The CDR3 bases are TGTGCCAGCAGCTTAGGGTCCGGGGACACTGAAGCTTTCTTT.

This clone was counted a single time. This rearrangement joins TRBV18 to TRBJ2-6; 11 positions agree with TRBD1. Trimming took 5 bases from V and 4 from J; bases not matched to a gene: 4. CDR3 length equals 16 residues. Germline V gene sequence: CDR1 KGHSH, CDR2 LQKENI. CDR3 region: CASSGQGARGANVLTF. The CDR3 DNA reads as TGTGCCAGCTCAGGACAGGGGGCGCGGGGGGCCAACGTCCTGACTTTC.

The V call is TRBV11-2, the J call TRBJ1-6; D uncertain. This CDR3 contains 18 residues. Germline CDR1 reads SGHAT; CDR2 reads FQNNGV. V gave up 0 bases and J gave up 13 bases, with 25 bases separating them. The DNA of the CDR3 is TGTGCCAGCAGCTTAGATCTTTACGGATCCAGTCCCGTAATGCCCCTCCACTTT. Its protein product is CASSLDLYGSSPVMPLHF. The variable domain in full, with the rest retrieved from reference TRBV11-2 and TRBJ1-6, is EAGVAQSPRYKIIEKRQSVAFWCNPISGHATLYWYQQILGQGPKLLIQFQNNGVVDDSQLPKDRFSAERLKGVDSTLKIQPAKLEDSAVYLCASSLDLYGSSPVMPLHFGNGTRLTVT.

This chain links TRBV14 with TRBJ1-1; D remains unclear. With 0 bases removed from V and 1 base from J, the gap between germline ends came to 18 bases. The CDR3 has 18 residues. Germline CDR1 reads SGHDN; CDR2 reads FVKESK. The CDR3 here is CASSQDFGSQTRNTEAFF. The CDR3 nucleotides are TGTGCCAGCAGCCAAGATTTCGGGTCCCAGACGAGGAACACTGAAGCTTTCTTT.